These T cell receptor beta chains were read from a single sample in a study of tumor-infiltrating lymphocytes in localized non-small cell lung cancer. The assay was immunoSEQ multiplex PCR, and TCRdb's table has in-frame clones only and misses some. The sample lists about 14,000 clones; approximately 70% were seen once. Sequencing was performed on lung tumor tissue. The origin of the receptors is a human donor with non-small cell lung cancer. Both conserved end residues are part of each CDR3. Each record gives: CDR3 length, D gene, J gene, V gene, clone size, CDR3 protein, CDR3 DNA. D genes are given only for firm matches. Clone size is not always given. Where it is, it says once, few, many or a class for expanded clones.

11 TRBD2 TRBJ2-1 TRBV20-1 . CSAPRTSEQFF TGCAGTGCTCCTCGGACTAGTGAGCAGTTCTTC
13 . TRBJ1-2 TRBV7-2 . CASSRATDYGYTF TGTGCCAGCAGCCGCGCGACAGACTATGGCTACACCTTC
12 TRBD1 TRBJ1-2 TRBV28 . CASDTGVSGYTF TGTGCCAGCGATACAGGGGTGAGTGGCTACACCTTC
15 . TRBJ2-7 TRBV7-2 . CASSLTRTYSYEQYF TGTGCCAGCAGCCTTACGCGGACTTACTCCTACGAGCAGTACTTC
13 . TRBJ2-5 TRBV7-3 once CASSSAQVETQYF TGTGCCAGCAGCTCGGCCCAAGTAGAGACCCAGTACTTC
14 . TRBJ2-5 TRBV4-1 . CASSQGRGTETQYF TGCGCCAGCAGCCAAGGGAGGGGGACAGAGACCCAGTACTTC
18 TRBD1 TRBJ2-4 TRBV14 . CASSPGQGANGAKNIQYF TGTGCCAGCAGCCCGGGACAGGGGGCAAACGGGGCCAAAAACATTCAGTACTTC
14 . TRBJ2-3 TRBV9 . CASSARGSTDTQYF TGTGCCAGCAGCGCCCGAGGAAGCACAGATACGCAGTATTTT
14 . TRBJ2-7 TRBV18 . CASSPPLWRYEQYF TGTGCCAGCTCACCACCACTATGGCGCTACGAGCAGTACTTC
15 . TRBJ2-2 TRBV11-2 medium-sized CASSLAGTRTGELFF TGTGCCAGCAGCTTAGCCGGGACACGTACCGGGGAGCTGTTTTTT
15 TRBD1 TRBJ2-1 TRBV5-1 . CASSARDSLYNEQFF TGCGCCAGCAGCGCCCGGGACAGTTTATACAATGAGCAGTTCTTC
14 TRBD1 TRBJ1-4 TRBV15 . CATSRGTGGEKLFF TGTGCCACCAGCAGAGGGACAGGGGGTGAAAAACTGTTTTTT
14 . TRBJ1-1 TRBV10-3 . CAISQGRRETEAFF TGTGCCATCAGCCAGGGGAGACGGGAGACTGAAGCTTTCTTT
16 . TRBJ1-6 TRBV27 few CASSTQPGTPNSPLHF TGTGCCAGCAGTACCCAACCCGGGACACCTAATTCACCCCTCCACTTT
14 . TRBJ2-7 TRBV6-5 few CASRIGLSSYEQYF TGTGCCAGCAGAATCGGACTGAGCTCCTACGAGCAGTACTTC
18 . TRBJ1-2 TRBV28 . CASSSNSWTSATNYGYTF TGTGCCAGCAGTTCAAACAGCTGGACATCCGCTACTAACTATGGCTACACCTTC
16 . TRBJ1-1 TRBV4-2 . CASSQEAVLMNTEAFF TGTGCCAGCAGCCAAGAGGCAGTACTAATGAACACTGAAGCTTTCTTT
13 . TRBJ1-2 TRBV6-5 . CASSYGQGGGYTF TGTGCCAGCAGTTACGGGCAGGGCGGGGGCTACACCTTC
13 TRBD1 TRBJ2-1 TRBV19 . CAGSTDRGNEQFF TGCGCCGGTAGTACAGACAGGGGCAATGAGCAGTTCTTC
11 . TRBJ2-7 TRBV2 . CVSGPSPEQYF TGTGTCTCCGGCCCTTCACCCGAGCAGTACTTC
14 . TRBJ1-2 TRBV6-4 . CASSATGKGYGYTF TGTGCCAGCAGCGCCACAGGAAAGGGCTATGGCTACACCTTC
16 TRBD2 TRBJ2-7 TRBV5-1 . CASSSGTSGGGYEQYF TGCGCCAGCAGCTCCGGGACTAGCGGAGGGGGGTACGAGCAGTACTTC
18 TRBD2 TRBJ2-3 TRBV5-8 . CASSHPGTSGGSTDTQYF TGTGCCAGCAGCCATCCCGGGACTAGCGGGGGGAGCACAGATACGCAGTATTTT
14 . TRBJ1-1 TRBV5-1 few CASSTGSQGTEAFF TGCGCCAGCAGCACGGGGTCCCAAGGGACTGAAGCTTTCTTT
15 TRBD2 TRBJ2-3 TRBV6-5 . CASNPGGEDTDTQYF TGTGCCAGCAACCCGGGGGGTGAAGACACAGATACGCAGTATTTT
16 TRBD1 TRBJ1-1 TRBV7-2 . CASSSPDRGRVTEAFF TGTGCCAGCAGCTCACCTGACAGGGGGCGAGTAACTGAAGCTTTCTTT
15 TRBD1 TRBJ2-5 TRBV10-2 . CASSGTGGFQETQYF TGCGCCAGCAGCGGGACAGGGGGCTTCCAAGAGACCCAGTACTTC
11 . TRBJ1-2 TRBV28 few CASLHVYGYTF TGTGCCAGCCTCCACGTCTATGGCTACACCTTC
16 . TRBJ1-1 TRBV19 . CASSISSGGANTEAFF TGTGCCAGTAGTATTTCATCGGGGGGCGCGAACACTGAAGCTTTCTTT